The present T cell receptor (beta chain) was sequenced within a study of blood T cell repertoires in COVID-19. Clones were read by immunoSEQ multiplex PCR, and TCRdb kept only the in-frame ones, dropping some. This sample has under 200,000 clones; 83% occur once, and the top ten carry roughly 2%. The V and J ends lost 5 bases and 10 bases, in that order; junction bases with no gene match: 7. Germline-derived CDR1 and CDR2 are MNHEY and SMNVEV (reference sequence). The length of the CDR3 is 12 residues. The origin of this receptor is a woman of 80 years or more with acute or convalescent COVID-19. This chain links TRBV27 with TRBJ1-1; 7 bases agree with TRBD1. The sequenced sample consisted of peripheral blood. The CDR3 coding sequence is TGTGCCAGCAGTCCACCGACAGGGTCAGCTTTCTTT. Residues: CASSPPTGSAFF.